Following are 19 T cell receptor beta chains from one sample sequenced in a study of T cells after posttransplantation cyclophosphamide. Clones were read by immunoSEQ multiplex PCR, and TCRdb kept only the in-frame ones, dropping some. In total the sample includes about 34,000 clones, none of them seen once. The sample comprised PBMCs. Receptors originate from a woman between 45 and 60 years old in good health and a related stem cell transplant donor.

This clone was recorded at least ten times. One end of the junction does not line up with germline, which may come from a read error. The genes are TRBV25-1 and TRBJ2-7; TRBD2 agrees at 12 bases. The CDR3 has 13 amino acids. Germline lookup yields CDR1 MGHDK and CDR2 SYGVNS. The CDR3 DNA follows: TGTGCCAGCAGTGATGAACTAGCGGGAGGTCTGCACTTC. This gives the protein CASSDELAGGLHF.

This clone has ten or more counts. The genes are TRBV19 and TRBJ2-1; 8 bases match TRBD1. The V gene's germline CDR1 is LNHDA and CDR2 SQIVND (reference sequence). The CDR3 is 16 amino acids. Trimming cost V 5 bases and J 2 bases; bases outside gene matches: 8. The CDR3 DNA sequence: TGTGCCAGTAGTTTAGGACAGGGACCCCCCTACAATGAGCAGTTCTTC. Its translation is CASSLGQGPPYNEQFF.

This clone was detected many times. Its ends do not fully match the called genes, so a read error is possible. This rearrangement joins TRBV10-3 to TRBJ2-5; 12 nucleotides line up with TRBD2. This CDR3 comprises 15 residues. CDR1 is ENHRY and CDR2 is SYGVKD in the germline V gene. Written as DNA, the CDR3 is TGTGCCATTAGTGAGCTAGCGGGAGGGCAAGAGACCCAGTACTTC. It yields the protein CAISELAGGQETQYF.

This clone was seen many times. The CDR3 nucleotides read TGTGCCAGCAGTTTGGCGGGGTCCAACACTGAAGCTTTCTTT. Translating it yields CASSLAGSNTEAFF. The chain links TRBV12-3 or TRBV12-4 to TRBJ1-1; D gene ambiguous. The CDR3 has 14 amino acids. The V end was cut by 3 bases, the J end by 2 bases, with 10 bases between.

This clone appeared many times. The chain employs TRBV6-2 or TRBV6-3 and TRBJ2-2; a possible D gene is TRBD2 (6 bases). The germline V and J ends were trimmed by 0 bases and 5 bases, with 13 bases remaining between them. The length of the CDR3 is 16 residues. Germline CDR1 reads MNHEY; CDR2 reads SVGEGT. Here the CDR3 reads CASSYSGGIGTGELFF. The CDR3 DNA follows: TGTGCCAGCAGTTACTCCGGCGGGATTGGAACCGGGGAGCTGTTTTTT.

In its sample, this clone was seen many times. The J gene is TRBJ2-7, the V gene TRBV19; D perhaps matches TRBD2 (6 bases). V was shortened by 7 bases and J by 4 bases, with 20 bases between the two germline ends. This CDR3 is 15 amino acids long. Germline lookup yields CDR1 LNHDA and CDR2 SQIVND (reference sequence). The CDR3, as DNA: TGTGCCAGTAAGGACGGAGGGGCTCCAACTTACGAGCAGTACTTC. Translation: CASKDGGAPTYEQYF.

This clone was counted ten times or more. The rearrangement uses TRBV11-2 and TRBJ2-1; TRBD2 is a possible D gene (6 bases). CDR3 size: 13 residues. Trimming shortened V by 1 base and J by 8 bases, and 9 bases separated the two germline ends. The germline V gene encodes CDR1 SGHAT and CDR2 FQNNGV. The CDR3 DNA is TGTGCCAGCAGCTTAGGACTAGAGGATGAGCAGTTCTTC. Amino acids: CASSLGLEDEQFF. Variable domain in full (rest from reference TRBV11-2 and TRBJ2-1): EAGVAQSPRYKIIEKRQSVAFWCNPISGHATLYWYQQILGQGPKLLIQFQNNGVVDDSQLPKDRFSAERLKGVDSTLKIQPAKLEDSAVYLCASSLGLEDEQFFGPGTRLTVL.

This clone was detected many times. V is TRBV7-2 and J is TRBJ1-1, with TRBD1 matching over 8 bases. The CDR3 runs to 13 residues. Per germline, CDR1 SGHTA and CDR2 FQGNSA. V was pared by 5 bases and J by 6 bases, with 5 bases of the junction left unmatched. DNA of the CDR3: TGTGCCAGCAGCCCCCGGACAGGGCCTGAAGCTTTCTTT. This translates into CASSPRTGPEAFF. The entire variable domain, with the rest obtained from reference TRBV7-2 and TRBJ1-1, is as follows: GAGVSQSPSNKVTEKGKDVELRCDPISGHTALYWYRQSLGQGLEFLIYFQGNSAPDKSGLPSDRFSAERTGGSVSTLTIQRTQQEDSAVYLCASSPRTGPEAFFGQGTRLTVV.

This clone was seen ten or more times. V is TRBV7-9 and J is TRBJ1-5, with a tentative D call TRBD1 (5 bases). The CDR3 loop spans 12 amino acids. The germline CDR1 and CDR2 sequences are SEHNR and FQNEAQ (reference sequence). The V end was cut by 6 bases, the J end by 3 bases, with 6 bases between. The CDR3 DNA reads TGTGCCAGCAGGGACACCAATCAGCCCCAGCATTTT. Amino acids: CASRDTNQPQHF.

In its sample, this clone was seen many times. CDR3 protein: CASSLASGITDTQYF. The CDR3 region has the DNA TGTGCCAGCAGCTTGGCTAGCGGGATCACAGATACGCAGTATTTT. This chain connects TRBV5-4 to TRBJ2-3, with 9 bases lining up with TRBD2. With 0 bases clipped from V and 2 bases from J, the junction kept 1 base outside the gene matches. This CDR3 has 15 amino acids. Germline CDR1 reads SGHNT; CDR2 reads YYREEE (reference sequence).

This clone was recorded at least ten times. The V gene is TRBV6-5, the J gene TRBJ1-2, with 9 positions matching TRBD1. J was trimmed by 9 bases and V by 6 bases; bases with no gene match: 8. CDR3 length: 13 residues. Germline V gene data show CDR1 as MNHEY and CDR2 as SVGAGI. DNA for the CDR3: TGTGCCAGCAGGACAGGGACAGGGTATCGCTACACCTTC. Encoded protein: CASRTGTGYRYTF.

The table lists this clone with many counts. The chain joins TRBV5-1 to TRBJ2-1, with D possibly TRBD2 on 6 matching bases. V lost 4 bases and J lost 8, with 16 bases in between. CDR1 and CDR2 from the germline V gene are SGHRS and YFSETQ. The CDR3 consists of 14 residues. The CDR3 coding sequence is TGCGCCAGCAGCGGGACTTACTCTTACGATGAGCAGTTCTTC. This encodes CASSGTYSYDEQFF.

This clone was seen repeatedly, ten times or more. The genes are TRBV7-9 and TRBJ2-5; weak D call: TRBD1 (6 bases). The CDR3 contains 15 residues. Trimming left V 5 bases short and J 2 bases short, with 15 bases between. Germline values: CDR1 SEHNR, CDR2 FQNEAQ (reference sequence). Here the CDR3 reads CASSSRGHLQETQYF. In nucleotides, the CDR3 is TGTGCCAGCAGCAGCCGGGGACATCTACAAGAGACCCAGTACTTC.

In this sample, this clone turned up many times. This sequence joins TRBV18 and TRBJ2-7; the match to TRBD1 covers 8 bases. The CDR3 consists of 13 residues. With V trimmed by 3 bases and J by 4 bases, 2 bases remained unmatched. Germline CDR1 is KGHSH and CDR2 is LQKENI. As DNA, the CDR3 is TGTGCCAGCTCACCCCGACAGGGGTACGAGCAGTACTTC. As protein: CASSPRQGYEQYF. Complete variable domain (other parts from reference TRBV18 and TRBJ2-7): NAGVMQNPRHLVRRRGQEARLRCSPMKGHSHVYWYRQLPEEGLKFMVYLQKENIIDESGMPKERFSAEFPKEGPSILRIQQVVRGDSAAYFCASSPRQGYEQYFGPGTRLTVT.

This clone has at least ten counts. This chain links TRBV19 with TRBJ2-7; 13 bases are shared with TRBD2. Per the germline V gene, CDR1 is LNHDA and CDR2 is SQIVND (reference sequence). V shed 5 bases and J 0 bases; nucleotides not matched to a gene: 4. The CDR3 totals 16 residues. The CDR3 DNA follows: TGTGCCAGTAGTTCCGGGACTAGCGGGGCCTCCTACGAGCAGTACTTC. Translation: CASSSGTSGASYEQYF. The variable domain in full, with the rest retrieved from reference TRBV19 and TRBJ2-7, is DGGITQSPKYLFRKEGQNVTLSCEQNLNHDAMYWYRQDPGQGLRLIYYSQIVNDFQKGDIAEGYSVSREKKESFPLTVTSAQKNPTAFYLCASSSGTSGASYEQYFGPGTRLTVT.

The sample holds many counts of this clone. CDR3 bases: TGTGCCAGCAGCACCTGGACAGGGGAAAAACTGTTTTTT. It is translated as CASSTWTGEKLFF. The chain joins TRBV14 to TRBJ1-4; 8 bases match TRBD1. The V gene end was trimmed by 5 bases and the J gene end by 8 bases; junction bases not matched to a gene: 4. CDR3 length: 13 residues. Germline V gene data show CDR1 as SGHDN and CDR2 as FVKESK.

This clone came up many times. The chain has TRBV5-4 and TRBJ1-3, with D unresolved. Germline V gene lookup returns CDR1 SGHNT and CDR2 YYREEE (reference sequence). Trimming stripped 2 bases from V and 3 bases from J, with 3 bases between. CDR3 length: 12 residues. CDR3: CASSFYGNTIYF. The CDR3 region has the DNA TGTGCCAGCAGCTTTTATGGAAACACCATATATTTT. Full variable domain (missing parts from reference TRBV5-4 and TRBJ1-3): ETGVTQSPTHLIKTRGQQVTLRCSSQSGHNTVSWYQQALGQGPQFIFQYYREEENGRGNFPPRFSGLQFPNYSSELNVNALELDDSALYLCASSFYGNTIYFGEGSWLTVV.

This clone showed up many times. This CDR3 reads CASSGTGGFISGLSYEQYF. The CDR3 bases are TGTGCCAGCAGCGGGACAGGGGGCTTTATTAGCGGTTTGTCCTACGAGCAGTACTTC. The chain is built from TRBV5-4 and TRBJ2-7; TRBD1 matches at 12 bases. Looked up from germline, CDR1 is SGHNT and CDR2 is YYREEE (reference sequence). This CDR3 comprises 19 residues. With 4 bases clipped from V and 1 base from J, the junction kept 15 bases outside the gene matches.

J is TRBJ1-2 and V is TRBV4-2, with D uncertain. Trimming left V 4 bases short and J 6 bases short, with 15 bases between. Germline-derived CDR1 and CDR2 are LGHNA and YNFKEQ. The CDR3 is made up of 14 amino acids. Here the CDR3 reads CASSLVPLRDGYTF. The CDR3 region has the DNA TGTGCCAGCAGCCTTGTTCCCTTGAGGGATGGCTACACCTTC.